This T cell receptor (beta chain) came from a study of T cells in localized non-small cell lung cancer. Study conclusions and caveats: Heterogeneity within the tumor remains possible, as just one region underwent sequencing. An association was observed between higher blood T cell density and longer overall survival. Median around 56 top-100 tumor clones were shared with paired adjacent lung.

This clone showed up just a few times. No antigen is known for it. The data were produced by immunoSEQ multiplex PCR, yet TCRdb's version contains in-frame clones alone and is incomplete. The sample includes approximately 45,000 clones, 85% to 90% of them seen just once. This CDR3 has 17 residues. V dropped 0 bases and J dropped 0 bases, with 12 bases sitting between them. Germline CDR1 reads LGHNA; CDR2 reads YNFKEQ. The chain recombines TRBV4-2 with TRBJ1-3; D not certain. Material: PBMCs, obtained before any cancer treatment. The TCR sequence derives from a man aged 35 to 69 with stage II lung adenocarcinoma. CDR3 sequence (DNA): TGTGCCAGCAGCCAAGAGATATCAGGACCCTCTGGAAACACCATATATTTT. The encoded protein is CASSQEISGPSGNTIYF.